What follows is one TCR beta chain and its context. Sequencing was performed with immunoSEQ multiplex PCR; in TCRdb, only in-frame clones are kept and a portion is missing. Of 210,000 or so clones in the sample, about 91% were seen once. This sample was taken from a study of control samples from healthy donors and cancer patients. The CDR3 spans 16 residues. Trimming at V came to 2 bases and at J to 2 bases, leaving 4 bases not matched to a gene. Germline CDR1 is LGHDT and CDR2 is YNNKEL (reference sequence). This sequence joins TRBV3-1 (or the pseudogene TRBV3-2) and TRBJ1-5; 9 bases are a match to TRBD1. This receptor was obtained from a man between 25 and 39 years old in good health. What was sequenced was blood. CDR3 DNA: TGTGCCAGCAGCCAAAGTACAGGGGGCCGCAATCAGCCCCAGCATTTT. It specifies CASSQSTGGRNQPQHF.